The next 23 T cell receptor beta chains were all read from a single sample in a study of Graves' ophthalmopathy and Graves' hyperthyroidism. Amplifying from RNA transcripts, the study obtained TCR beta CDR3 regions. HTBI primers were used in a first-round RT-PCR, which preceded a second-round multiplex PCR. One entry per CDR3 protein, called by TCRdb with MiXCR from the multiplex PCR reads. This sample carries a few hundred thousand distinct CDR3 sequences, roughly 17% of them seen once, and the ten largest clones take roughly 2.3%. Input material: peripheral blood. Every receptor here comes from an adult woman with stable Graves' hyperthyroidism.

This clonotype came up many times. CDR3 DNA: TGCGCCAGCAGCCCGATGACGGGGATAACTTACGAGCAGTACTTC. Protein: CASSPMTGITYEQYF. The chain recombines TRBV5-1 with TRBJ2-7; D possibly corresponds to TRBD2 (5 bases). V was pared by 4 bases and J by 4 bases, with 18 bases between. The CDR3 runs to 15 residues. CDR1 SGHRS and CDR2 YFSETQ come from the germline V gene. Looking up the rest from reference TRBV5-1 and TRBJ2-7 gives the full variable domain: KAGVTQTPRYLIKTRGQQVTLSCSPISGHRSVSWYQQTPGQGLQFLFEYFSETQRNKGNFPGRFSGRQFSNSRSEMNVSTLELGDSALYLCASSPMTGITYEQYFGPGTRLTVT.

This clonotype was observed at least ten times. The V call is TRBV10-3, the J call TRBJ1-2; D might be TRBD1 (5 bases). V lost 4 bases and J lost 8, with 14 bases in between. Per germline, CDR1 ENHRY and CDR2 SYGVKD. This CDR3 contains 13 residues. CDR3: CAISVLGAQGYTF. The DNA of the CDR3 is TGTGCCATCAGTGTTTTAGGGGCGCAAGGCTACACCTTC.

This clonotype has at least ten counts. The genes are TRBV7-8 and TRBJ1-3; the D is unclear. Germline values: CDR1 SGHVS, CDR2 FQNEAQ. CDR3 length: 15 residues. V lost 5 bases, J lost 8 bases, and 19 bases lay in between. The CDR3 DNA reads as TGTGCCAGCAGCACCCGCCCCAAGCCTCGGGACACCATATATTTT. As protein: CASSTRPKPRDTIYF.

There are many counts of this clonotype. The chain has TRBV28 and TRBJ2-2; 13 positions agree with TRBD2. The CDR3 runs 17 residues. The V and J ends lost 5 bases and 6 bases, in that order; junction bases with no gene match: 9. CDR1 MDHEN and CDR2 SYDVKM come from the germline V gene. The CDR3 reads CASSPRTSGRGSGELFF. In DNA, the CDR3 is TGTGCCAGCAGTCCTCGGACTAGCGGGAGAGGATCCGGGGAGCTGTTTTTT. Variable domain in full (rest from reference TRBV28 and TRBJ2-2): DVKVTQSSRYLVKRTGEKVFLECVQDMDHENMFWYRQDPGLGLRLIYFSYDVKMKEKGDIPEGYSVSREKKERFSLILESASTNQTSMYLCASSPRTSGRGSGELFFGEGSRLTVL.

This clonotype has just a few counts. This rearrangement joins TRBV11-1 to TRBJ2-7, with 12 bases lining up with TRBD2. The CDR3 consists of 15 residues. Germline CDR1 SGHAT, CDR2 FQDESV (reference sequence). Germline trimming cut 5 bases from V and 2 bases from J; bases unmatched to any gene: 4. Here the CDR3 DNA reads TGTGCCAGCAGCGGCAGGACTAGCGGGGCCTACGAGCAGTACTTC. It is translated as CASSGRTSGAYEQYF.

This clonotype was picked up a small number of times. The chain recombines TRBV29-1 with TRBJ2-2, with TRBD1 matching 7 bases. There are 14 residues in the CDR3. Germline lookup yields CDR1 SQVTM and CDR2 ANQGSEA. J was trimmed by 5 bases and V by 3 bases; bases with no gene match: 6. The CDR3 spells CSVDQGQRTGELFF. The DNA of the CDR3 is TGCAGCGTTGACCAGGGACAGCGGACCGGGGAGCTGTTTTTT.

This clonotype has a count of ten or more. The chain uses TRBV27 and TRBJ2-7, with a tentative D call TRBD1 (6 bases). Trimming removed 4 bases at V and 3 bases at J, with 16 bases between. The CDR3 loop spans 15 amino acids. Germline V gene lookup returns CDR1 MNHEY and CDR2 SMNVEV (reference sequence). The CDR3 is CASSYSGTPFYEQYF. In nucleotides, the CDR3 is TGTGCCAGCAGTTATTCCGGGACACCCTTCTACGAGCAGTACTTC.

This clonotype was picked up many times. The V call is TRBV15, the J call TRBJ2-2; no clear D. Germline assignment: CDR1 LNHNV and CDR2 YYDKDF (reference sequence). The CDR3 contains 16 residues. Trimming took off 1 base at V and 2 bases at J, with 11 bases between the two ends. Here the CDR3 DNA reads TGTGCCACCAGCAGAGTCAAAGGGCCAAACACCGGGGAGCTGTTTTTT. Translated: CATSRVKGPNTGELFF.

The chain uses TRBV6-1 and TRBJ2-2; either TRBD1 or TRBD2 may supply D (6 bases each). V was shortened by 7 bases and J by 7 bases, with 7 bases between the two germline ends. The CDR3 totals 11 residues. CDR1 is MNHNS and CDR2 is SASEGT in the germline V gene. CDR3 residues: CASKGGGELFF. CDR3 sequence (DNA): TGTGCCAGCAAGGGGGGCGGGGAGCTGTTTTTT.

This clonotype was detected many times. The rearrangement joins TRBV12-3 or TRBV12-4 to TRBJ2-2; 7 bases fit TRBD2. After removal of 5 bases from V and 5 bases from J, the junction contained 8 bases not matched to a gene. The CDR3 loop spans 15 amino acids. The CDR3 region is CASSLGDYETGELFF. The DNA for the CDR3 is TGTGCCAGCAGTCTAGGGGACTACGAAACCGGGGAGCTGTTTTTT.

This clonotype has a count of ten or more. The chain recombines TRBV12-3 or TRBV12-4 with TRBJ2-7, with 7 bases lining up with TRBD2. V lost 0 bases to trimming and J lost 0 bases; unmatched junction nucleotides: 5. There are 16 residues in the CDR3. The chain's CDR3 is CASSLARGGSSYEQYF. For the CDR3, the DNA is TGTGCCAGCAGTTTAGCGCGGGGCGGGAGCTCCTACGAGCAGTACTTC.

About this clonotype: This could be a read error, since a much larger clone is one nucleotide away. No conserved phenylalanine or tryptophan ends this CDR3, so it is likely a read error. Here the CDR3 reads CASSAGTSGIGSSYEQYL. The CDR3 coding sequence is TGTGCCAGCAGCGCCGGGACTAGCGGGATTGGAAGCTCCTACGAGCAGTACTTG. The chain is built from TRBV13 and TRBJ2-7; 13 bases fit TRBD2. Germline values: CDR1 PRHDT, CDR2 FYEKMQ (reference sequence). Trimming at V came to 5 bases and at J to 0 bases, leaving 10 bases not matched to a gene. The CDR3 contains 18 residues.

This chain uses TRBV5-1 with TRBJ1-1; D unclear. The CDR3 loop spans 14 amino acids. Germline V gives CDR1 SGHRS, CDR2 YFSETQ. V shed 4 bases and J shed 2 bases, with 12 bases lying between them. The CDR3 here is CASSQLGSNTEAFF. The CDR3 coding sequence is TGCGCCAGCAGCCAACTGGGATCCAACACTGAAGCTTTCTTT.

This clonotype was picked up many times. V and J are TRBV2 and TRBJ1-5; D might be TRBD1 (5 bases). Germline V CDR1 and CDR2: SNHLY, FYNNEI. The CDR3 contains 16 residues. V was cut by 8 bases and J by 1 base, with 18 bases left in between. The CDR3 is CASGARSEGSNQPQHF. CDR3 nucleotide sequence: TGTGCCAGCGGCGCCCGGTCGGAGGGGAGCAATCAGCCCCAGCATTTT.

There are many counts of this clonotype. J is TRBJ2-5 and V is TRBV3-1; no clear D gene. The CDR3 extends over 12 amino acids. V dropped 5 bases and J dropped 2 bases, with 6 bases sitting between them. Germline V gives CDR1 LGHDT, CDR2 YNNKEL (reference sequence). As DNA, the CDR3 is TGTGCCAGCAGCGGGGAACAAGAGACCCAGTACTTC. Its protein is CASSGEQETQYF.

This clonotype was counted many times. This chain joins TRBV28 and TRBJ2-5, with 7 bases matching TRBD2. The CDR3 is made up of 15 amino acids. V shed 2 bases and J 6 bases; nucleotides not matched to a gene: 9. Per germline, CDR1 MDHEN and CDR2 SYDVKM. DNA of the CDR3: TGTGCCAGCAGTTTAGCGGGAGACGGTATGAAGACCCAGTACTTC. It encodes CASSLAGDGMKTQYF.

The sample holds many counts of this clonotype. J is TRBJ1-1 and V is TRBV5-1, with D hard to call. CDR3 length: 15 residues. Trimming removed 2 bases from V and 0 bases from J, with 11 bases in between. Germline lookup yields CDR1 SGHRS and CDR2 YFSETQ. The CDR3 loop reads CASSFVPHLNTEAFF. CDR3 DNA sequence: TGCGCCAGCAGCTTTGTTCCCCACCTGAACACTGAAGCTTTCTTT.

This clonotype occurred a few times. This chain uses TRBV6-1 with TRBJ2-5; D is unresolved. CDR3 length equals 13 residues. Trimming removed 7 bases from V and 2 bases from J, with 11 bases in between. Looked up from germline, CDR1 is MNHNS and CDR2 is SASEGT. This chain's CDR3 is CASMDGQQETQYF. The CDR3 region has the DNA TGTGCCAGCATGGATGGGCAGCAAGAGACCCAGTACTTC.

There are many counts of this clonotype. The chain couples TRBV28 to TRBJ2-5; D gene ambiguous. Germline CDR1 is MDHEN and CDR2 is SYDVKM. V was cut by 10 bases and J by 2 bases, with 5 bases left in between. The CDR3 has 10 residues. The CDR3 spells CATAQETQYF. CDR3 in DNA: TGTGCCACCGCACAAGAGACCCAGTACTTC.

J is TRBJ2-5 and V is TRBV5-1; tentative D call: TRBD1 (5 bases). V lost 0 bases and J lost 5, with 11 bases in between. Germline V gene lookup returns CDR1 SGHRS and CDR2 YFSETQ. The CDR3 has 14 residues. DNA of the CDR3: TGCGCCAGCAGCTTGGGACAGATGAGGGAGACCCAGTACTTC. Its protein is CASSLGQMRETQYF. The full variable domain, its missing parts supplied by reference TRBV5-1 and TRBJ2-5, is KAGVTQTPRYLIKTRGQQVTLSCSPISGHRSVSWYQQTPGQGLQFLFEYFSETQRNKGNFPGRFSGRQFSNSRSEMNVSTLELGDSALYLCASSLGQMRETQYFGPGTRLLVL.

This clonotype was seen at least ten times. The chain is built from TRBV30 and TRBJ1-1; the match to TRBD1 covers 8 bases. V lost 4 bases and J lost 2; bases outside the gene matches: 9. The CDR3 has 15 residues. Germline V gene data show CDR1 as GTSNPN and CDR2 as SVGIG (reference sequence). The CDR3 nucleotides are TGTGCCTGGAACCCAGGGGACAGGACCAACACTGAAGCTTTCTTT. This encodes CAWNPGDRTNTEAFF.

This clonotype was counted at least ten times. The rearrangement uses TRBV24-1 and TRBJ1-2; no firm D call. This CDR3 region has 12 residues. V lost 1 base to trimming and J lost 1 base, with 0 bases between them. Germline V lookup: CDR1 KGHDR, CDR2 SFDVKD. The DNA for the CDR3 is TGTGCCACCAGTGATTTTAACTATGGCTACACCTTC. Its translation is CATSDFNYGYTF.

There are many counts of this clonotype. This chain joins TRBV7-9 and TRBJ1-6; D gene ambiguous. Germline lookup yields CDR1 SEHNR and CDR2 FQNEAQ (reference sequence). Deletions cut 2 bases from V and 5 bases from J, with 10 bases between. This CDR3 is 15 amino acids long. The DNA for the CDR3 is TGTGCCAGCAGCTTAATGTTAGCTGATAATTCACCCCTCCACTTT. Translation: CASSLMLADNSPLHF. The complete variable domain, with remaining parts taken from reference TRBV7-9 and TRBJ1-6, reads DTGVSQNPRHKITKRGQNVTFRCDPISEHNRLYWYRQTLGQGPEFLTYFQNEAQLEKSRLLSDRFSAERPKGSFSTLEIQRTEQGDSAMYLCASSLMLADNSPLHFGNGTRLTVT.